What follows are 4 T cell receptor beta chains derived from one specimen sequenced in a study of T cell repertoires in ileal Crohn's disease. Documented time point: inflamed ileum from the surgical specimen. Here immunoSEQ multiplex PCR was the method, and the copy in TCRdb shows in-frame clones only, minus some. In the table there are about 11,000 clones, about nine tenths of which are singletons. The specimen was ileal tissue. Source of these receptors: an adult with Crohn's disease.

The V call is TRBV19, the J call TRBJ1-1, with D possibly being TRBD1 (5 bases). V lost 5 bases to trimming and J lost 5 bases, with 12 bases between them. This CDR3 comprises 13 residues. CDR1 is LNHDA, CDR2 SQIVND, per germline (reference sequence). The CDR3 is CASSGTGFTEAFF. The CDR3 region has the DNA TGTGCCAGTAGTGGGACTGGTTTTACTGAAGCTTTCTTT.

The chain is built from TRBV7-2 and TRBJ2-3; 8 positions agree with TRBD2. This CDR3 is 16 amino acids long. The ends lost 6 bases at V and 0 bases at J; junction bases unmatched: 8. Germline V gene lookup returns CDR1 SGHTA and CDR2 FQGNSA. The CDR3: CASRKTSESSTDTQYF. CDR3 sequence (DNA): TGTGCCAGCAGAAAGACTAGCGAGAGTAGCACAGATACGCAGTATTTT.

This clone was seen once. J is TRBJ2-1 and V is TRBV11-3, with D perhaps TRBD1 or TRBD2 (5 bases each). The CDR3 is 15 amino acids. The V gene's germline CDR1 is SGHNT and CDR2 YENEEA. Between the trimmed V and J ends, which lost 2 bases and 0 bases, there was a span of 8 bases. CDR3 sequence: CASSLSRGSYNEQFF. The CDR3 nucleotides read TGTGCCAGCAGCTTATCGAGGGGCTCCTACAATGAGCAGTTCTTC.

The chain employs TRBV5-1 and TRBJ1-5; TRBD1 is a possible D gene (5 bases). V shed 5 bases and J shed 6 bases, with 27 bases lying between them. The CDR3 runs to 18 residues. Germline-derived CDR1 and CDR2 are SGHRS and YFSETQ. In nucleotides, the CDR3 is TGCGCCAGCAGGCTGACACCCGGGACTGGGGGTGGTGGTCAGCCCCAGCATTTT. It is translated as CASRLTPGTGGGGQPQHF.